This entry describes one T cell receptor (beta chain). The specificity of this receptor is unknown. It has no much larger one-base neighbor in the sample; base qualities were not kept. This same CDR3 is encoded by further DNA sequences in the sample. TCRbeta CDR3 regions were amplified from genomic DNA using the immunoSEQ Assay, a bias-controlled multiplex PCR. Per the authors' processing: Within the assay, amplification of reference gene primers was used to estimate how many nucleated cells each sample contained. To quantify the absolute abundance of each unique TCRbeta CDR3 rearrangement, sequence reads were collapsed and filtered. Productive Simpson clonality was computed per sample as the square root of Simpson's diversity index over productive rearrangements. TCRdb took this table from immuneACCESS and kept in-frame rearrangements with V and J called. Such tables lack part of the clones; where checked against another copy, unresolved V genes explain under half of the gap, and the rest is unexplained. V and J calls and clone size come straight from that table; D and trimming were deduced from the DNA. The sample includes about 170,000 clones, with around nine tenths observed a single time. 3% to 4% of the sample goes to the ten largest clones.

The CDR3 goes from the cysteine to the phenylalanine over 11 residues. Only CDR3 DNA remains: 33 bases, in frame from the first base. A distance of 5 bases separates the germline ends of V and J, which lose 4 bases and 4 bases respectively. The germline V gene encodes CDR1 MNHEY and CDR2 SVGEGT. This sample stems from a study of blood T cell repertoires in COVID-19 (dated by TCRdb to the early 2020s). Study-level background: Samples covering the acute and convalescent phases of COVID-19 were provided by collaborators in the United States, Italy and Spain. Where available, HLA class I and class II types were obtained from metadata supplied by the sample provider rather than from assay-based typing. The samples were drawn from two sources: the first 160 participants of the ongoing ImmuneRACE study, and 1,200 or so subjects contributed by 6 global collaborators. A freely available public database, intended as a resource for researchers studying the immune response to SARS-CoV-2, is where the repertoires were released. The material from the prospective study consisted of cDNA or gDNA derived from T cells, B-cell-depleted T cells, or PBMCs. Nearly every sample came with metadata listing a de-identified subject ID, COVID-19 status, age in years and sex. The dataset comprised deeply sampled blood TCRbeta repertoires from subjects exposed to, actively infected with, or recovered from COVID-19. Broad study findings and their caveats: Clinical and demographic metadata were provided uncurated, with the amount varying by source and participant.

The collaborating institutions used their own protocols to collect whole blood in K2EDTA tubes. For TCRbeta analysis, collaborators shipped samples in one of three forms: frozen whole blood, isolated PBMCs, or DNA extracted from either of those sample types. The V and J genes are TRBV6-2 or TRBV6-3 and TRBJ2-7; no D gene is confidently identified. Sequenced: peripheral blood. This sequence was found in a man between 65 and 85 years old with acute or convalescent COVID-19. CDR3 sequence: CASSWAYEQYF. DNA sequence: TGTGCCAGCAGTTGGGCGTACGAGCAGTACTTC.